This is a list of T cell receptor beta chains from one sample in a study of CD8+CD57+ T cells in acquired aplastic anemia. Each CDR3 protein is one row after TCRdb ran MiXCR on the reads. The sample contains 75,000 to 80,000 distinct CDR3 sequences, about 70% of which appear only once. Sequencing was done on a sample of sorted CD4+, CD8+, or CD8+CD57+ T cells (not recorded which) from PBMCs. The receptors derive from a human donor with aplastic anemia. CDR3s leave out the opening cysteine and the closing phenylalanine or tryptophan.

j_gene: TRBJ2-3; v_gene: TRBV7-9; CDR3aa: ASSESVENTQY
j_gene: TRBJ1-6; v_gene: TRBV19; CDR3aa: ASSLPQGSPLH
j_gene: TRBJ2-4; v_gene: TRBV20-1; CDR3aa: SARVGGLAGTIQY
j_gene: TRBJ1-6; v_gene: TRBV19; CDR3aa: ASSIASGGSPLH
j_gene: TRBJ2-3; v_gene: TRBV24-1; CDR3aa: ATSDFLSSGSTDTQY
j_gene: TRBJ2-1; v_gene: TRBV27; CDR3aa: ASSFRDSYNEQF
j_gene: TRBJ2-7; v_gene: TRBV7-3; CDR3aa: ASGTSGGYEQY
j_gene: TRBJ2-3; v_gene: TRBV24-1; CDR3aa: ATSDPGLNTQY
j_gene: TRBJ2-7; v_gene: TRBV5-6; CDR3aa: ASRDGSYEQY
j_gene: TRBJ2-5; v_gene: TRBV10-2; CDR3aa: ASRKLAQETQY
j_gene: TRBJ1-1; v_gene: TRBV20-1; CDR3aa: SASTHVNTEAF
j_gene: TRBJ1-1; v_gene: TRBV15; CDR3aa: ATSRNQVEKAF
j_gene: TRBJ2-7; v_gene: TRBV19; CDR3aa: ASSPRVGASEQY
j_gene: TRBJ2-7; v_gene: TRBV2; CDR3aa: ASGGQSSCEQY
j_gene: TRBJ1-5; v_gene: TRBV10-3; CDR3aa: AISEEEKHQPQH
j_gene: TRBJ2-7; v_gene: TRBV14; CDR3aa: ASSRRGPHEQY
j_gene: TRBJ2-7; v_gene: TRBV2; CDR3aa: ASSEVDSNSCEQY
j_gene: TRBJ2-1; v_gene: TRBV14; CDR3aa: ASSQQQGEQF
j_gene: TRBJ1-2; v_gene: TRBV19; CDR3aa: ASSVLRGRNGYT
j_gene: TRBJ1-2; v_gene: TRBV2; CDR3aa: ATTGVPKSGYT
j_gene: TRBJ1-2; v_gene: TRBV11-3; CDR3aa: ASSPAVADLDGYT
j_gene: TRBJ2-2; v_gene: TRBV10-3; CDR3aa: AVSGTGNTGELF